These 7 T cell receptor beta chains originate from one sample sequenced in a study of PD-L1 blockade in urothelial cancer. Clones were sequenced by immunoSEQ multiplex PCR, and TCRdb holds only the in-frame ones, with some missing. The table has 58,000 or so clones, approximately 81% seen once. Time point defined: pretreatment peripheral blood. Sequenced here: PBMCs, sampled around atezolizumab (anti-PD-L1) treatment. These receptors all stem from a man aged 65 to 79 with urothelial cancer.

The V and J genes are TRBV6-6 and TRBJ2-1; TRBD2 matches 12 bases. The CDR3 length is 15 residues. Looked up from germline, CDR1 is MNHNY and CDR2 is SVGAGI (reference sequence). J gave up 8 bases and V 6 bases, and 8 bases lay outside the gene matches. In DNA form, the CDR3 reads TGTGCCAGCAGGGGCGGACTAGCGGGAAGGGATGAGCAGTTCTTC. It is translated as CASRGGLAGRDEQFF.

J is TRBJ2-3 and V is TRBV29-1; D perhaps matches TRBD2 (5 bases). Germline CDR1 is SQVTM and CDR2 is ANQGSEA. The CDR3 runs 15 residues. V lost 0 bases, J lost 2 bases, and 12 bases lay in between. For the CDR3, the DNA is TGCAGCGTTGAAGATGGGGAGCGGATCACAGATACGCAGTATTTT. Protein sequence: CSVEDGERITDTQYF.

This chain connects TRBV7-8 to TRBJ2-4; D is perhaps TRBD2 (6 bases). From germline, CDR1 is SGHVS and CDR2 FQNEAQ. The CDR3 loop spans 18 amino acids. V shed 2 bases and J shed 1 base, with 18 bases lying between them. CDR3 nucleotide sequence: TGTGCCAGCAGCTTATGCCCCGGCTGGCGGGGTGCCAAAAACATTCAGTACTTC. Translating it yields CASSLCPGWRGAKNIQYF.

This clone is a singleton in its sample. The chain joins TRBV19 to TRBJ1-4; D is ambiguous. Trimming shortened V by 4 bases and J by 8 bases, and 11 bases separated the two germline ends. The CDR3 runs 13 residues. Germline loops: CDR1 LNHDA, CDR2 SQIVND (reference sequence). The chain's CDR3 is CASSSGLEEKLFF. CDR3 in DNA: TGTGCCAGTAGTAGTGGACTGGAGGAAAAACTGTTTTTT.

V is TRBV6-6 and J is TRBJ1-3; the D gene is possibly TRBD1 (6 bases). The V end lost 6 bases, the J end lost 6 bases, and 15 bases lay between the germline ends. This CDR3 spans 14 amino acids. Germline-derived CDR1 and CDR2 are MNHNY and SVGAGI (reference sequence). CDR3 residues: CASSQDSDLNTIYF. The CDR3 nucleotides are TGTGCCAGCAGCCAGGACAGCGACTTAAACACCATATATTTT.

The chain combines TRBV10-1 with TRBJ2-7, with D possibly matching TRBD1 (6 bases). V lost 4 bases and J 2 bases, leaving 9 bases between the germline ends. Germline V gives CDR1 WNHNN, CDR2 SYGVQD (reference sequence). The CDR3 runs 13 residues. CDR3 loop: CASSAGQTYEQYF. The CDR3, as DNA: TGCGCCAGCAGTGCGGGACAAACCTACGAGCAGTACTTC.

The rearrangement uses TRBV6-5 and TRBJ1-1; possibly TRBD1 for D (5 bases). Germline V lookup: CDR1 MNHEY, CDR2 SVGAGI. V gave up 6 bases and J gave up 1 base, with 9 bases separating them. CDR3 length: 13 amino acids. The CDR3 protein is CASRRDRNTEAFF. CDR3 DNA sequence: TGTGCCAGCAGACGTGACAGGAACACTGAAGCTTTCTTT.